This entry describes one T cell receptor (beta chain). Its antigen is unknown. Treatment for every participant with HIV took place in the United States. V lost 2 bases, J lost 7 bases, and 15 bases lay in between. The germline CDR1 and CDR2 sequences are LNHDA and SQIVND (reference sequence). The CDR3 is 15 amino acids. The sample comes from a study of long-term antiretroviral therapy in people with HIV. Across the study: The earliest specimens came about a decade ahead of the 2015 immediate-ART recommendation. Study-level points and caveats: The range of CDR3 lengths in HIV repertoires proved narrower than that found in controls.

A v3.0 immunoSEQ assay was performed at survey level. Here immunoSEQ multiplex PCR was the method, and the copy in TCRdb shows in-frame clones only, minus some. Of around 13,000 clones in the sample, roughly 85% were seen once. The genes are TRBV19 and TRBJ1-5; a possible D gene is TRBD1 (5 bases). The sequences come from unsorted PBMCs, collected 1.8 years before starting antiretroviral therapy. The sequence came from a woman aged 40 to 50 with HIV. CDR3 nucleotides: TGTGCCAGTAGTATATGGGAGGGACTTTCACAGCCCCAGCATTTT. This gives the protein CASSIWEGLSQPQHF.